This TCR beta chain was obtained from a study of shared clonotypes between healthy human individuals. Study observations and caveats: In four donors, around 5.5% of naive CD4 clonotypes appeared in common.

Assay runs were performed at deep level. Every immunoSEQ plate was one replicate of a subset's evenly spread DNA. Sorted-subset replicate PCR reactions were performed with 150 to 200 ng DNA, corresponding to 30,000 or so T cell genomes. Clones were read by immunoSEQ multiplex PCR, and TCRdb kept only the in-frame ones, dropping some. Of some 2.1 million clones listed, over 85% are singletons. Looked up from germline, CDR1 is SGHAT and CDR2 is FQNNGV. The CDR3 is 14 residues long. V was clipped by 1 base and J by 7 bases; unmatched bases: 7. Naive CD8 cells were CD45RO-negative, positively selected for CCR7, excluding terminally differentiated effector memory CD45RA+ cells. With regard to this clone: What it recognizes is unknown.

The rearrangement uses TRBV11-2 and TRBJ2-7, with 7 bases matching TRBD1. The receptor was isolated from a man aged 18 to 30 in good health. Sample: naive CD8+ T cells sorted from blood. As DNA, the CDR3 is TGTGCCAGCAGCTTAGGGGACAGACCCCTAGAGCAGTACTTC. Encoded protein: CASSLGDRPLEQYF.